This T cell receptor (beta chain) derives from a study of cytomegalovirus exposure and HLA in healthy donors. CDR1 and CDR2 from the germline V gene are SNHLY and FYNNEI. The CDR3 runs to 13 residues. V lost 8 bases, J lost 4 bases, and 14 bases lay in between. In regard to this clone: Its antigen is undetermined.

General study points: Researchers reported that a few CMV-associated chains were confirmed in vitro as CMV antigen-specific.

Some clones are missing from TCRdb's copy, which holds only in-frame ones; the method was immunoSEQ multiplex PCR. The sample consists of 130,000 to 150,000 clones, about four fifths of them appearing once. This TCR was recovered from a young woman in good health and CMV-seronegative. V and J are TRBV2 and TRBJ1-2, with D possibly matching TRBD1 (6 bases). The specimen sequenced was PBMCs. CDR3 nucleotides: TGTGCCAGCTTGCGCGGACAGACCTATGGCTACACCTTC. Translation gives CASLRGQTYGYTF.